The 5 T cell receptor beta chains below were found in one sample sequenced in a study of STAT5B mutations in CD4+ large granular lymphocyte leukemia. Profiling relied on immunoSEQ multiplex PCR, and the TCRdb table lists in-frame clones only, not all of them. The profile covers about 40,000 clones, with around 81% appearing a single time and about 3.8% taken by the ten largest. The specimen was CD4+ T cells from blood buffy coats. Source of these receptors: a human donor in good health.

This clone was detected only a few times. This sequence joins TRBV2 and TRBJ1-1, with D hard to call. This CDR3 contains 13 residues. Germline V lookup: CDR1 SNHLY, CDR2 FYNNEI. V gave up 7 bases and J gave up 3 bases, with 12 bases separating them. This chain's CDR3 is CASTLGSYTEAFF. CDR3 coding DNA: TGTGCCAGCACCCTTGGATCCTACACTGAAGCTTTCTTT.

J is TRBJ1-1 and V is TRBV27; 7 bases line up with TRBD1. The ends lost 4 bases at V and 8 bases at J; junction bases unmatched: 7. CDR1 and CDR2 from the germline V gene are MNHEY and SMNVEV (reference sequence). The CDR3 spans 13 residues. CDR3 bases: TGTGCCAGCAGTTCCCGGACAGGCTCAGAAGCTTTCTTT. It is translated as CASSSRTGSEAFF.

V usage is TRBV6-5 and J usage is TRBJ1-1; 7 bases fit TRBD1. Germline values: CDR1 MNHEY, CDR2 SVGAGI. This CDR3 is 15 amino acids long. Unmatched junction bases numbered 8, after V lost 6 bases and J lost 1 base. Here the CDR3 DNA reads TGTGCCAGCAGGGTCGTACAGGGGCCGAACACTGAAGCTTTCTTT. Translation gives CASRVVQGPNTEAFF.

The chain has TRBV28 and TRBJ1-3; 8 bases align to TRBD1. Germline V gene data show CDR1 as MDHEN and CDR2 as SYDVKM. CDR3 length equals 17 residues. The V segment lost 3 bases and the J segment 6 bases; nucleotides outside the gene matches: 13. This chain's CDR3 is CASSFVGQGAKSNTIYF. The CDR3 nucleotides read TGTGCCAGCAGTTTCGTGGGGCAGGGGGCGAAGTCAAACACCATATATTTT.

The chain carries TRBV10-3 and TRBJ2-5, with D hard to call. This CDR3 region has 14 residues. CDR1 and CDR2 (germline): ENHRY, SYGVKD. V was clipped by 3 bases and J by 2 bases, with 10 bases between them. The CDR3 reads CAISDSGSQETQYF. Written as DNA, the CDR3 is TGTGCCATCAGTGACTCCGGTAGTCAAGAGACCCAGTACTTC.